The entry that follows covers one T cell receptor beta chain sequence. Its antigen is currently unknown. Germline and junction disagree at one end, which may indicate a read error. Specified time point: pretreatment peripheral blood. Sequencing used immunoSEQ multiplex PCR; TCRdb keeps in-frame clones, though not all of them. Among some 100,000 clones, about 90% were seen once, and the ten largest hold 0.97%. Looked up from germline, CDR1 is SNHLY and CDR2 is FYNNEI. This CDR3 contains 12 residues. The data are from a study of PD-L1 blockade in urothelial cancer. Study details: Analyses were performed on blood at 3 weeks after treatment start (the second dose) and at 6 weeks. Median T cell yield from blood was roughly 140,000.

Study-wide points: Blood TCR clonality below the median before treatment was a predictor of better survival.

This clonotype was obtained from a woman older than 75 with urothelial cancer. The source was PBMCs, collected around atezolizumab (anti-PD-L1) treatment. This rearrangement joins TRBV2 to TRBJ1-4; TRBD1 matches at 7 bases. CDR3 nucleotide sequence: TGTGCCAGCAGTGGAGAGACGGGGACCAGGGGGTTT. It yields the protein CASSGETGTRGF.